The T cell receptor (beta chain) under discussion was sequenced for a study of blood T cell repertoires in COVID-19. The CDR3 is 15 residues long. CDR1 MNHEY and CDR2 SVGEGT come from the germline V gene. The J segment lost 6 bases and the V segment lost 5 bases, leaving 13 bases of the junction unmatched. This clone was counted only a few times. Sequenced by immunoSEQ multiplex PCR; TCRdb stores in-frame clones only, minus some. This sample has some 290,000 clones; roughly 90% occur once, and the top ten carry over 9%. Sequenced material: peripheral blood. The TCR sequence derives from a woman in her twenties or thirties with COVID-19, enrolled during active disease. V is TRBV6-2 or TRBV6-3 and J is TRBJ2-7, with 7 bases matching TRBD1. CDR3 DNA: TGTGCCAGCAGTAACAGGACAGGAAGGGATGGCGAGCAGTACTTC. Protein: CASSNRTGRDGEQYF.